Given below is one T cell receptor beta chain in context. Authors' methods: Reference gene primer amplification yielded estimated nucleated cell counts. The repertoire was sequenced with immunoSEQ multiplex PCR; TCRdb's copy has only in-frame clones and lacks some. That table is the source of V, J and clone size, and D and trimming were worked out from the DNA. The profile covers roughly 170,000 clones, with approximately 80% appearing a single time and roughly 7% taken by the ten largest. This sample is part of a study of blood T cell repertoires in COVID-19. The CDR3 is 15 residues long. Trimming at V came to 1 base and at J to 5 bases, leaving 4 bases not matched to a gene. Germline V gene sequence: CDR1 MNHNS, CDR2 SASEGT.

Sequencing was done on a sample of peripheral blood. This rearrangement joins TRBV6-1 to TRBJ2-3, with 9 bases identical to TRBD2. This sequence was found in a human donor in a cohort sampled during active COVID-19. The CDR3 sequence is CASSEVAGGKDTQYF. Written as DNA, the CDR3 is TGTGCCAGCAGTGAAGTGGCGGGGGGGAAAGATACGCAGTATTTT.